This passage covers 24 T cell receptor beta chains from one sample sequenced in a study of T cells in tumors after PD-1 blockade. Here immunoSEQ multiplex PCR was the method, and the copy in TCRdb shows in-frame clones only, minus some. Of some 14,000 clones listed, 82% were seen once; the top ten hold 20% to 25%. Sample: PBMCs, taken after anti-PD-1 treatment. The receptors were sampled from a human donor with basal cell carcinoma.

The CDR3 protein is CASSHTGDNYGYTF. As DNA, the CDR3 is TGTGCCAGTAGTCATACAGGGGACAACTATGGCTACACCTTC. The V and J genes are TRBV19 and TRBJ1-2; 7 nucleotides agree with TRBD1. CDR3 length: 14 amino acids. The ends lost 5 bases at V and 2 bases at J; junction bases unmatched: 5. In germline, CDR1 is LNHDA, CDR2 SQIVND (reference sequence).

The V call is TRBV4-1, the J call TRBJ2-3; D unclear. Trimming shortened V by 0 bases and J by 0 bases, and 7 bases separated the two germline ends. Germline values: CDR1 MGHRA, CDR2 YSYEKL. The CDR3 sequence is 15 residues long. CDR3 DNA sequence: TGCGCCAGCAGCCAAGATCTTTCCAGCACAGATACGCAGTATTTT. Protein product: CASSQDLSSTDTQYF.

CDR3 loop: CASILATGGTGELFF. CDR3 nucleotide sequence: TGTGCCAGCATACTCGCGACAGGGGGCACCGGGGAGCTGTTTTTT. This sequence joins TRBV2 and TRBJ2-2; 9 bases map to TRBD1. CDR3 length: 15 amino acids. V was clipped by 7 bases and J by 4 bases; unmatched bases: 7. Germline CDR1 is SNHLY and CDR2 is FYNNEI.

The chain uses TRBV12-3 or TRBV12-4 and TRBJ2-5; no definite D call. The length of the CDR3 is 11 residues. Trimming took 2 bases from V and 5 from J, leaving 3 bases between them. CDR3 residues: CASSLSETQYF. CDR3 in DNA: TGTGCCAGCAGTTTAAGCGAGACCCAGTACTTC.

J is TRBJ1-1 and V is TRBV5-1; TRBD1 is a possible D gene (6 bases). The germline V gene has CDR1 SGHRS and CDR2 YFSETQ. Trimming took 4 bases from V and 7 from J, leaving 20 bases between them. This CDR3 has 15 residues. In DNA form, the CDR3 reads TGCGCCAGCAGCCCCGAAGGGGGGGCCCGGAGTGAAGCTTTCTTT. Protein product: CASSPEGGARSEAFF.

The V and J genes are TRBV2 and TRBJ2-5, with 7 nucleotides matching TRBD2. From germline, CDR1 is SNHLY and CDR2 FYNNEI. The CDR3 runs 15 residues. J gave up 2 bases and V 3 bases, and 6 bases lay outside the gene matches. CDR3 sequence (DNA): TGTGCCAGCAGTGAGGCGGGAGTCGGGCAAGAGACCCAGTACTTC. Amino acid sequence: CASSEAGVGQETQYF.

The V call is TRBV20-1, the J call TRBJ1-6, with 8 bases lining up with TRBD1. Unmatched junction bases numbered 5, after V lost 5 bases and J lost 14 bases. Per the germline V gene, CDR1 is DFQATT and CDR2 is SNEGSKA (reference sequence). CDR3 length: 11 amino acids. DNA of the CDR3: TGCAGTGCTTCCTGGACAGGGACCCTCCACTTT. Translating gives CSASWTGTLHF.

This clone was detected a few times. The chain combines TRBV9 with TRBJ2-1, with 8 bases fitting TRBD2. The junction had 10 bases not matched to a gene; V was cut back by 8 bases and J by 6 bases. This CDR3 is built from 14 residues. CDR1 SGDLS and CDR2 YYNGEE come from the germline V gene. The CDR3 sequence is CASSGTRVSNEQFF. The CDR3 DNA sequence: TGTGCCAGTTCCGGGACTAGGGTAAGCAATGAGCAGTTCTTC. Based on the CDR3 plus reference TRBV9 and TRBJ2-1, the full variable domain is DSGVTQTPKHLITATGQRVTLRCSPRSGDLSVYWYQQSLDQGLQFLIQYYNGEERAKGNILERFSAQQFPDLHSELNLSSLELGDSALYFCASSGTRVSNEQFFGPGTRLTVL.

The rearrangement links TRBV28 to TRBJ1-2; D unclear. Germline loops: CDR1 MDHEN, CDR2 SYDVKM. V was trimmed by 4 bases and J by 2 bases, leaving 11 bases between them. The CDR3 is made up of 14 amino acids. The CDR3 nucleotides read TGTGCCAGCAGTTGGGCCAGGCTAAACTATGGCTACACCTTC. It is translated as CASSWARLNYGYTF.

This chain links TRBV10-1 with TRBJ1-6; TRBD1 matches at 8 bases. Germline assignment: CDR1 WNHNN and CDR2 SYGVQD (reference sequence). V lost 6 bases, J lost 10 bases, and 5 bases stayed unmatched. The CDR3 length is 13 residues. The CDR3 spells CASRAGQGSPLHF. Written as DNA, the CDR3 is TGCGCCAGCAGGGCCGGACAGGGCTCACCCCTCCACTTT.

This clone was seen a handful of times. This chain joins TRBV19 and TRBJ1-5, with D tentatively TRBD1 (6 bases). The V gene's germline CDR1 is LNHDA and CDR2 SQIVND (reference sequence). This CDR3 contains 14 residues. V gave up 7 bases and J gave up 6 bases, with 16 bases separating them. The CDR3 spells CASTTFWGAQPQHF. The CDR3 DNA is TGTGCCAGTACTACGTTTTGGGGGGCTCAGCCCCAGCATTTT.

This clone was counted a single time. One end of the junction does not line up with germline, which may come from a read error. This chain joins TRBV6-5 and TRBJ2-1; TRBD1 matches at 7 bases. Germline V lookup: CDR1 MNHEY, CDR2 SVGAGI. This CDR3 is 15 amino acids long. DNA of the CDR3: TGTGCCAGCAGTGACTCCGGGACAGTAAGAAATGAGCAGTTCTTC. Its protein product is CASSDSGTVRNEQFF.

This clone was observed a single time. V gene TRBV29-1 combines with J gene TRBJ2-5; no clear D. Germline CDR1 and CDR2: SQVTM and ANQGSEA. The V gene lost 8 bases and the J gene lost 5 bases, with 18 bases spanning the gap. There are 13 residues in the CDR3. The CDR3 region has the DNA TGCAGCATCGACATGGGTTTAGGGGAGACCCAGTACTTC. This codes for CSIDMGLGETQYF.

V is TRBV4-1 and J is TRBJ1-1; TRBD1 might be the D (6 bases). The CDR3 has 14 amino acids. Germline CDR1 reads MGHRA; CDR2 reads YSYEKL. Trimming left V 4 bases short and J 4 bases short, with 13 bases between. This CDR3 reads CASSRPDSRTEAFF. The CDR3 DNA reads as TGCGCCAGCAGCCGACCGGACAGTCGCACTGAAGCTTTCTTT.

The chain combines TRBV28 with TRBJ1-2, with 7 bases identical to TRBD1. Per the germline V gene, CDR1 is MDHEN and CDR2 is SYDVKM. The CDR3 runs 12 residues. After removal of 5 bases from V and 3 bases from J, the junction contained 0 bases not matched to a gene. The CDR3 nucleotides read TGTGCCAGCAGTGGGACAGACTATGGCTACACCTTC. Its translation: CASSGTDYGYTF.

The chain recombines TRBV10-3 with TRBJ2-1; TRBD2 matches 10 bases. Germline CDR1 reads ENHRY; CDR2 reads SYGVKD. The CDR3 runs 15 residues. The V gene end was trimmed by 7 bases and the J gene end by 4 bases; junction bases not matched to a gene: 7. The CDR3 DNA follows: TGTGCCATCAAATCAACTAGCGGGGAGTACAATGAGCAGTTCTTC. Its translation: CAIKSTSGEYNEQFF.

The chain recombines TRBV7-8 with TRBJ1-2, with 7 bases aligning to TRBD1. CDR1 and CDR2 from the germline V gene are SGHVS and FQNEAQ. V trimming: 4 bases; J trimming: 5 bases; junction bases outside the gene matches: 4. The CDR3 has 13 residues. CDR3 residues: CASSSGQDYGYTF. The CDR3 region has the DNA TGTGCCAGCAGCTCCGGACAGGATTATGGCTACACCTTC.

For the CDR3, the DNA is TGTGCCAGTAGTATGGTAGGCGACAGCCGGAATCAGCCCCAGCATTTT. This encodes CASSMVGDSRNQPQHF. The rearrangement joins TRBV19 to TRBJ1-5; D possibly corresponds to TRBD1 (5 bases). Germline V lookup: CDR1 LNHDA, CDR2 SQIVND (reference sequence). V lost 3 bases and J lost 4, with 16 bases in between. The length of the CDR3 is 16 residues.

The rearrangement links TRBV7-9 to TRBJ2-6; D remains ambiguous. CDR1 is SEHNR, CDR2 FQNEAQ, per germline (reference sequence). The CDR3 is made up of 15 amino acids. V was cut by 3 bases and J by 0 bases, with 6 bases left in between. CDR3 protein: CASSFQSSGANVLTF. The CDR3 nucleotides are TGTGCCAGCAGCTTTCAAAGCTCTGGGGCCAACGTCCTGACTTTC. Using reference TRBV7-9 and TRBJ2-6 for the parts outside the CDR3, the full variable domain is DTGVSQNPRHKITKRGQNVTFRCDPISEHNRLYWYRQTLGQGPEFLTYFQNEAQLEKSRLLSDRFSAERPKGSFSTLEIQRTEQGDSAMYLCASSFQSSGANVLTFGAGSRLTVL.

This clone was counted only a few times. This chain joins TRBV9 and TRBJ1-1, with a tentative D call TRBD1 (5 bases). Per germline, CDR1 SGDLS and CDR2 YYNGEE. The CDR3 loop spans 14 amino acids. Trimming pared 2 bases from V and 4 bases from J, leaving 12 bases between. CDR3 DNA: TGTGCCAGCAGCGTCGACTCGGGGGGCACTGAAGCTTTCTTT. This encodes CASSVDSGGTEAFF.

This sequence joins TRBV29-1 and TRBJ1-2, with unresolved D. Germline V CDR1 and CDR2: SQVTM, ANQGSEA. Deletions cut 3 bases from V and 5 bases from J, with 10 bases between. CDR3 length: 12 residues. DNA for the CDR3: TGCAGCGTTGACCGGACGGGGTATGGCTACACCTTC. The encoded protein is CSVDRTGYGYTF. The full variable domain, with the rest looked up from reference TRBV29-1 and TRBJ1-2, is SAVISQKPSRDICQRGTSLTIQCQVDSQVTMMFWYRQQPGQSLTLIATANQGSEATYESGFVIDKFPISRPNLTFSTLTVSNMSPEDSSIYLCSVDRTGYGYTFGSGTRLTVV.

The V call is TRBV30, the J call TRBJ1-5, with no clear D. The CDR3 sequence is 15 residues long. Germline values: CDR1 GTSNPN, CDR2 SVGIG (reference sequence). Deletions cut 3 bases from V and 4 bases from J, with 16 bases between. The CDR3 loop is CAWSREGWVNQPQHF. CDR3 nucleotide sequence: TGTGCCTGGAGCAGAGAAGGGTGGGTGAATCAGCCCCAGCATTTT.

The chain carries TRBV2 and TRBJ2-3; TRBD2 aligns across 8 bases. Germline V CDR1 and CDR2: SNHLY, FYNNEI. V gave up 7 bases and J gave up 2 bases; unmatched junction bases: 5. This CDR3 spans 14 amino acids. CDR3 residues: CASKTSAFTDTQYF. CDR3 DNA sequence: TGTGCCAGCAAGACTAGCGCCTTCACAGATACGCAGTATTTT.

This chain uses TRBV9 with TRBJ2-2, with D possibly being TRBD1 or TRBD2 (5 bases each). The germline V gene has CDR1 SGDLS and CDR2 YYNGEE. Between the trimmed V and J ends, which lost 2 bases and 2 bases, there was a span of 13 bases. This CDR3 region has 16 residues. The CDR3 loop is CASSVRDGSNTGELFF. The CDR3 nucleotides read TGTGCCAGCAGCGTCCGGGACGGAAGCAACACCGGGGAGCTGTTTTTT.